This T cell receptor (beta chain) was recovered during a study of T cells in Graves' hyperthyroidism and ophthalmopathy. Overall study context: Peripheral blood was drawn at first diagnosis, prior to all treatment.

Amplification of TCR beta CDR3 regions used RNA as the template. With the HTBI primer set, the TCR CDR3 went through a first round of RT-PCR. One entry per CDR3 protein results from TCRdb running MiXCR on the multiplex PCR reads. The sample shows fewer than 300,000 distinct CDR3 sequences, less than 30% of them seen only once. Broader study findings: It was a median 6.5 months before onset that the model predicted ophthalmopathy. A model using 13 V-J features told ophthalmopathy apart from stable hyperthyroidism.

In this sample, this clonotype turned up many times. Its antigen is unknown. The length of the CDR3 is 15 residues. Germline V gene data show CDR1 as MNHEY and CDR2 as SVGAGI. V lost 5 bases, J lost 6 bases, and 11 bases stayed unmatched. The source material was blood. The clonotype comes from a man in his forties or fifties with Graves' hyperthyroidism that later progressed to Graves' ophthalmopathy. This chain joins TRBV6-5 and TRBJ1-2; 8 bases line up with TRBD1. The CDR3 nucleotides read TGTGCCAGCAGTCTCGGGACAGGCTTGGTCGATGGCTACACCTTC. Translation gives CASSLGTGLVDGYTF.